The 22 T cell receptor beta chains below were found in one sample sequenced in a study of lymphopenia after photon versus proton radiotherapy. Using immunoSEQ multiplex PCR, the repertoire was profiled, and TCRdb retains in-frame clones only, with some absent. The sample includes under 7,000 clones, roughly 92% seen only once; the top ten take roughly 10%. This sample comprised peripheral blood, obtained from a patient treated with photon-based radiotherapy. The receptors here all came from a man aged 60 to 75 with cholangiocarcinoma.

This chain uses TRBV5-1 with TRBJ2-3, with 9 positions matching TRBD2. The germline gives CDR1 SGHRS, CDR2 YFSETQ. V was pared by 3 bases and J by 2 bases, with 13 bases of the junction left unmatched. The CDR3 spans 18 residues. CDR3 nucleotide sequence: TGCGCCAGCAGCTCCAGACTAGCGGAAGGGGGGTTCACAGATACGCAGTATTTT. Translated: CASSSRLAEGGFTDTQYF.

This sequence joins TRBV9 and TRBJ2-1; 7 bases are a match to TRBD1. The CDR3 has 16 residues. V dropped 2 bases and J dropped 5; count of bases not matched to a gene: 10. Germline lookup yields CDR1 SGDLS and CDR2 YYNGEE. The CDR3 loop reads CASSVLERGRNNEQFF. The CDR3 DNA sequence: TGTGCCAGCAGCGTCCTAGAGAGGGGGCGGAACAATGAGCAGTTCTTC.

This clone was seen just once. This chain uses TRBV11-3 with TRBJ1-6; 7 bases are shared with TRBD1. This CDR3 contains 12 residues. Trimming took 3 bases from V and 14 from J; bases not matched to a gene: 4. Germline assignment: CDR1 SGHNT and CDR2 YENEEA. In nucleotides, the CDR3 is TGTGCCAGCAGCTTCACAGGGGACACCCTCCACTTT. Its protein is CASSFTGDTLHF.

The chain carries TRBV5-1 and TRBJ2-7; 12 bases agree with TRBD1. V gave up 4 bases and J gave up 3 bases; unmatched junction bases: 8. The CDR3 is 16 residues long. CDR1 and CDR2 (germline): SGHRS, YFSETQ. The CDR3: CASSGGQGAPHYEQYF. The CDR3 bases are TGCGCCAGCAGCGGGGGACAGGGGGCCCCACACTACGAGCAGTACTTC.

The chain couples TRBV7-9 to TRBJ2-3; 9 bases are a match to TRBD2. Germline values: CDR1 SEHNR, CDR2 FQNEAQ (reference sequence). This CDR3 spans 15 amino acids. V lost 5 bases, J lost 2 bases, and 5 bases stayed unmatched. For the CDR3, the DNA is TGTGCCAGCAGCCGGGGGACTAGCAACACAGATACGCAGTATTTT. Amino acids: CASSRGTSNTDTQYF.

The chain links TRBV7-2 to TRBJ1-1, with D possibly being TRBD1 (6 bases). CDR3 length: 14 residues. Germline V gene sequence: CDR1 SGHTA, CDR2 FQGNSA. The V and J ends lost 5 bases and 0 bases respectively, with 10 bases between them. In DNA form, the CDR3 reads TGTGCCAGCAGCCTACAGGGTATGAACACTGAAGCTTTCTTT. This encodes CASSLQGMNTEAFF.

This chain joins TRBV2 and TRBJ2-3; TRBD2 is a possible D gene (6 bases). The V end lost 8 bases, the J end lost 2 bases, and 17 bases lay between the germline ends. Germline CDR1 is SNHLY and CDR2 is FYNNEI. This CDR3 is 15 amino acids long. The CDR3 region is CASGEVRDSTDTQYF. In DNA form, the CDR3 reads TGTGCCAGCGGGGAGGTCAGGGACTCCACAGATACGCAGTATTTT.

This clone showed up just once. This rearrangement joins TRBV5-1 to TRBJ2-7, with 15 bases identical to TRBD2. V gave up 0 bases and J gave up 6 bases; unmatched junction bases: 10. Germline loops: CDR1 SGHRS, CDR2 YFSETQ. The CDR3 has 18 residues. CDR3 bases: TGCGCCAGCAGCTTGGTGGCGGGCGGACTAGCGGGAGGGGCCGAGCAGTACTTC. It encodes CASSLVAGGLAGGAEQYF.

The chain links TRBV5-8 to TRBJ1-5; D is undetermined. CDR1 and CDR2 (germline): SGHTS, YDEGEE. V lost 2 bases, J lost 6 bases, and 6 bases lay in between. The CDR3 consists of 12 residues. Written as DNA, the CDR3 is TGTGCCAGCAGCTTTTGGGGTCAGCCCCAGCATTTT. It codes for CASSFWGQPQHF.

The chain combines TRBV19 with TRBJ2-2, with D unclear. The CDR3 is 13 amino acids. With 4 bases removed from V and 6 bases from J, the gap between germline ends came to 9 bases. CDR1 and CDR2 (germline): LNHDA, SQIVND (reference sequence). The CDR3 DNA reads TGTGCCAGTAGTACCCGTGGGGCCGGGGAGCTGTTTTTT. Its protein is CASSTRGAGELFF.

The V call is TRBV27, the J call TRBJ2-1, with 9 bases fitting TRBD2. The junction had 1 base not matched to a gene; V was cut back by 3 bases and J by 4 bases. The CDR3 spans 14 residues. Looked up from germline, CDR1 is MNHEY and CDR2 is SMNVEV (reference sequence). CDR3 DNA sequence: TGTGCCAGCAGTTTTGGACTAGCGTACAATGAGCAGTTCTTC. Translating gives CASSFGLAYNEQFF.

This chain uses TRBV2 with TRBJ2-3; D is unresolved. Looked up from germline, CDR1 is SNHLY and CDR2 is FYNNEI. This CDR3 comprises 14 residues. V lost 5 bases to trimming and J lost 0 bases, with 9 bases between them. CDR3 nucleotide sequence: TGTGCCAGCAGTTACCTAACTAGCACAGATACGCAGTATTTT. Amino acids: CASSYLTSTDTQYF.

The chain has TRBV7-2 and TRBJ2-7; 11 positions agree with TRBD2. Germline assignment: CDR1 SGHTA and CDR2 FQGNSA. There are 15 residues in the CDR3. The J segment lost 7 bases and the V segment lost 4 bases, leaving 9 bases of the junction unmatched. CDR3 DNA sequence: TGTGCCAGCAGCTCCAGCACAGCTAGCGGGGGGGAGCAGTACTTC. It translates to CASSSSTASGGEQYF.

This chain uses TRBV25-1 with TRBJ1-2, with TRBD1 matching over 7 bases. The germline gives CDR1 MGHDK, CDR2 SYGVNS. The J segment lost 14 bases and the V segment lost 4 bases, leaving 10 bases of the junction unmatched. This CDR3 is 12 amino acids long. The CDR3 region is CASSGSTGAVTF. The CDR3 DNA sequence: TGTGCCAGCAGTGGATCCACAGGGGCTGTAACCTTC.

The rearrangement uses TRBV7-9 and TRBJ2-7; no firm D call. This CDR3 spans 16 amino acids. Germline CDR1 SEHNR, CDR2 FQNEAQ (reference sequence). V lost 4 bases and J 3 bases, leaving 19 bases between the germline ends. The CDR3 DNA is TGTGCCAGCAGCTCGGTCCTCGGAAGGGATAACTACGAGCAGTACTTC. Translation gives CASSSVLGRDNYEQYF.

The chain couples TRBV5-8 to TRBJ1-3; tentatively, D is TRBD1 (6 bases). Germline assignment: CDR1 SGHTS and CDR2 YDEGEE. The V end was cut by 8 bases, the J end by 8 bases, with 20 bases between. CDR3 length equals 14 residues. The CDR3 coding sequence is TGTGCCAGTAACAGGGTCCTCGGGGCAGACACCATATATTTT. Residues: CASNRVLGADTIYF.

The chain combines TRBV5-8 with TRBJ1-4, with TRBD1 identical over 7 bases. The CDR3 is 15 amino acids. Germline values: CDR1 SGHTS, CDR2 YDEGEE. Trimming cost V 4 bases and J 4 bases; bases outside gene matches: 7. The CDR3 sequence is CASSPPDRDNEKLFF. CDR3 sequence (DNA): TGTGCCAGCAGCCCGCCCGACAGGGATAATGAAAAACTGTTTTTT.

This sequence joins TRBV6-5 and TRBJ1-1, with no clear D. CDR3 length: 11 amino acids. Trimming shortened V by 6 bases and J by 6 bases, and 8 bases separated the two germline ends. Germline V lookup: CDR1 MNHEY, CDR2 SVGAGI. This chain's CDR3 is CASRLRSEAFF. The CDR3 nucleotides are TGTGCCAGCAGACTCCGCTCTGAAGCTTTCTTT.

The V and J genes are TRBV18 and TRBJ2-5; the match to TRBD1 covers 9 bases. The CDR3 covers 15 residues. The germline V gene has CDR1 KGHSH and CDR2 LQKENI. Trimming cost V 5 bases and J 5 bases; bases outside gene matches: 9. In DNA, the CDR3 is TGTGCCAGCTCAGGACAACAGGGGGCAGGCGAGACCCAGTACTTC. It codes for CASSGQQGAGETQYF.

This rearrangement joins TRBV19 to TRBJ2-1, with TRBD1 as a possible D gene (5 bases). The CDR3 is 12 amino acids. From germline, CDR1 is LNHDA and CDR2 SQIVND (reference sequence). V was cut by 3 bases and J by 5 bases, with 5 bases left in between. The CDR3 sequence: CASSMTDNEQFF. As DNA, the CDR3 is TGTGCCAGTAGTATGACAGACAATGAGCAGTTCTTC. Full variable domain (outside the CDR3, taken from reference TRBV19 and TRBJ2-1): DGGITQSPKYLFRKEGQNVTLSCEQNLNHDAMYWYRQDPGQGLRLIYYSQIVNDFQKGDIAEGYSVSREKKESFPLTVTSAQKNPTAFYLCASSMTDNEQFFGPGTRLTVL.

This chain uses TRBV5-1 with TRBJ2-2; 7 bases align to TRBD1. There are 15 residues in the CDR3. CDR1 SGHRS and CDR2 YFSETQ come from the germline V gene. V was clipped by 4 bases and J by 2 bases; unmatched bases: 5. CDR3 residues: CASSTGDGNTGELFF. The CDR3 DNA follows: TGCGCCAGCAGCACAGGGGACGGAAACACCGGGGAGCTGTTTTTT. The whole variable domain, remainder taken from reference TRBV5-1 and TRBJ2-2, is KAGVTQTPRYLIKTRGQQVTLSCSPISGHRSVSWYQQTPGQGLQFLFEYFSETQRNKGNFPGRFSGRQFSNSRSEMNVSTLELGDSALYLCASSTGDGNTGELFFGEGSRLTVL.

V and J are TRBV28 and TRBJ2-2, with D maybe TRBD1 (5 bases). Trimming took 6 bases from V and 3 from J, leaving 17 bases between them. This CDR3 contains 16 residues. Germline CDR1 and CDR2: MDHEN and SYDVKM. The CDR3 protein is CASSPGNRFDTGELFF. The CDR3 bases are TGTGCCAGCAGCCCTGGGAACAGGTTCGACACCGGGGAGCTGTTTTTT.